A selection of T cell receptor beta chains follows, all from one sample in a study of blood T cells in healthy people across ages. TCRdb redid the calling of the 5' RACE reads with MiXCR, one entry per CDR3 protein. The repertoire includes around 500,000 distinct CDR3 sequences, 40% to 50% of them detected once, and approximately 25% sits in the top ten. Source material: blood. The receptors come from a man of 80 years or more in good health. The CDR3 runs from the conserved cysteine through the conserved F or W. Each record gives: V gene, clone size, J gene, D gene, CDR3 DNA, CDR3 protein. The D gene is left open where the match is weak. Expanded clones are given a class, and other clones once, few, many or no size at all.

>TRBV10-3|few|TRBJ2-1|NA
TGTGCCATCAGTGAAGGCGGTAGCTCCTACAATGAGCAGTTCTTC
CAISEGGSSYNEQFF
>TRBV28|NA|TRBJ2-7|NA
TGTGCCAGCGGTCCAGCCCCCTACGAGCAGTACTTC
CASGPAPYEQYF
>TRBV12-3/TRBV12-4|NA|TRBJ2-7|NA
TGTGCCAGCCGCCGGGGGTTCGACGAGCAGTACTTC
CASRRGFDEQYF
>TRBV29-1|few|TRBJ2-6|NA
TGCAGCGTCCCTCGATCTGGGGCCAACGTCCTGACTTTC
CSVPRSGANVLTF
>TRBV6-2/TRBV6-3|NA|TRBJ2-5|TRBD1
TGTGCCAGCAGTCGGGGACAGGGTGGGACCCAGTACTTC
CASSRGQGGTQYF
>TRBV6-5|NA|TRBJ2-2|TRBD1
TGTGCCAGCAGTTACGACAGGGCCGCCGGGGAGCTGTTTTTT
CASSYDRAAGELFF
>TRBV6-6|NA|TRBJ2-7|NA
TGTGCCAGCAGTTGGGGACCTAACTACGAGCAGTACTTC
CASSWGPNYEQYF
>TRBV7-6|NA|TRBJ2-7|NA
TGTGCCAGCAGCTTGGGCAGTACCTACGAGCAGTACTTC
CASSLGSTYEQYF
>TRBV9|few|TRBJ2-3|NA
TGTGCCAGCAGCGGCCCCCTCGGGGATACGCAGTATTTT
CASSGPLGDTQYF
>TRBV12-3/TRBV12-4|few|TRBJ1-1|TRBD1
TGTGCCAGCACCTCGATGGACAGGACCGAAGCTTTCTTT
CASTSMDRTEAFF
>TRBV18|NA|TRBJ2-1|NA
TGTGCCAGCTCAGACCAGGGAAAGACCTACAATGAGCAGTTCTTC
CASSDQGKTYNEQFF
>TRBV6-6|many|TRBJ1-5|NA
TGTGCCAGCACCAAGAATATGGAGGGTGCTCAGCCCCAGCATTTT
CASTKNMEGAQPQHF
>TRBV7-2|NA|TRBJ2-1|NA
TGTGCCAGCAGCTTAGAAGCCCCTCGGGAGCAGTTCTTC
CASSLEAPREQFF
>TRBV7-2|few|TRBJ2-7|TRBD2
TGTGCCAGCAGCTTAGCGGGCGGGAGGAACGAGCAGTACTTC
CASSLAGGRNEQYF
>TRBV29-1|NA|TRBJ2-5|TRBD2
TGCAGCGTCCGACTAGCGGGAGTGGAGCAGTACTTC
CSVRLAGVEQYF
>TRBV3-1|NA|TRBJ2-1|NA
TGTGCCAGCAGCCAGGGGGGACGGGGCAATGAGCAGTTCTTC
CASSQGGRGNEQFF
>TRBV6-5|few|TRBJ1-2|NA
TGTGCCAGCAGTTGGACAGAGGGCCCTACTCCTGGGGGCTACACCTTC
CASSWTEGPTPGGYTF
>TRBV12-3/TRBV12-4|NA|TRBJ2-1|TRBD2
TGTGCCAGCAGTCCACAGGCACGGACCGGGACTACAGAGCAGTTCTTC
CASSPQARTGTTEQFF
>TRBV4-2|NA|TRBJ1-2|TRBD1
TGTGCCAGCAGCCAAGACACAGGGGGCTCGCCCTATGGCTACACCTTC
CASSQDTGGSPYGYTF
>TRBV5-1|once|TRBJ1-1|NA
TGCGCCAGCAGCGCCGACGGAAAAAGCACTGAAGCTTTCTTT
CASSADGKSTEAFF
>TRBV3-1|NA|TRBJ1-1|NA
TGTGCCAGCAGCCAACAGGTGACTACTGAAGCTTTCTTT
CASSQQVTTEAFF
>TRBV12-3/TRBV12-4|once|TRBJ1-4|NA
TGTGCCAGCAGTCTTCAGGGTTTCACAAATGAAAAACTGTTTTTT
CASSLQGFTNEKLFF
>TRBV6-6|many|TRBJ1-1|NA
TGTGCCAGTCAGCGAAACACTGAAGCTTTCTTT
CASQRNTEAFF
>TRBV25-1|few|TRBJ2-6|TRBD1
TGTGCCAGCAGTGCCAAGACAGGGACACCTGGGGCCAACGTCCTGACTTTC
CASSAKTGTPGANVLTF
>TRBV7-2|NA|TRBJ2-3|NA
TGTGCCAGCAGCCTACCGGAGGGGGCAGATACGCAGTATTTT
CASSLPEGADTQYF
>TRBV20-1|NA|TRBJ2-1|TRBD2
TGCAGTGCCAGACGTCCGGGGGGTGGGAGCTCCTACAATGAGCAGTTCTTC
CSARRPGGGSSYNEQFF
>TRBV5-1|NA|TRBJ2-2|NA
TGCGCCAGCAGCCGGGACACCTCGAACACCGGGGAGCTGTTTTTT
CASSRDTSNTGELFF
>TRBV14|few|TRBJ2-1|NA
TGTGCCAGCAGCCAATGGCATGAGCAGTTCTTC
CASSQWHEQFF
>TRBV7-2|few|TRBJ2-5|TRBD1
TGTGCCAGCAGCTTAGTTCCGGGACAGTACCAAGAGACCCAGTACTTC
CASSLVPGQYQETQYF
>TRBV20-1|NA|TRBJ1-5|NA
TGCAGTGCTAGGGAACAAGACTATCAGCCCCAGCATTTT
CSAREQDYQPQHF
>TRBV13|NA|TRBJ2-6|NA
TGTGCCAGCAGCCGACAGGAAACCTCTGGGGCCAACGTCCTGACTTTC
CASSRQETSGANVLTF
>TRBV12-3/TRBV12-4|few|TRBJ1-2|NA
TGTGCCAGCAGCCCGGCAGCGGGCTATGGCTACACCTTC
CASSPAAGYGYTF
>TRBV20-1|NA|TRBJ2-3|TRBD1
TGCAGTGCTTTCGACAGGGTTGGAGATACGCAGTATTTT
CSAFDRVGDTQYF
>TRBV3-1|NA|TRBJ1-1|NA
TGTGCCAGCAGCCAACCTCAGGGAACTGAAGCTTTCTTT
CASSQPQGTEAFF
>TRBV12-3/TRBV12-4|few|TRBJ2-3|TRBD1
TGTGCCAGCAGTGTTGGGACAGGGATAGATACGCAGTATTTT
CASSVGTGIDTQYF
>TRBV14|NA|TRBJ2-7|NA
TGTGCCAGCAGCCAAGTATACGGGAGCTACGAGCAGTACTTC
CASSQVYGSYEQYF
>TRBV7-9|many|TRBJ2-5|TRBD2
TGTGCCAGCAGCTCGACTAGCCTAGAGACCCAGTACTTC
CASSSTSLETQYF
>TRBV20-1|NA|TRBJ1-2|NA
TGCAGTGCAAGGGGGGGCTACACCTTC
CSARGGYTF
>TRBV27|NA|TRBJ2-1|TRBD2
TGTGCCAGCAGTTTAGGGCTAGCGGACTTCGATGAGCAGTTCTTC
CASSLGLADFDEQFF
>TRBV2|NA|TRBJ1-1|NA
TGTGCCAGCAGGACTTATATAAACACTGAAGCTTTCTTT
CASRTYINTEAFF
>TRBV12-3/TRBV12-4|NA|TRBJ2-1|TRBD2
TGTGCCAGCAGTCCCAGGGGTAGCGGGATTGGTGAGCAGTTCTTC
CASSPRGSGIGEQFF
>TRBV5-1|NA|TRBJ2-5|NA
TGCGCCAGCAGCGCGACACTAGAAGAGACCCAGTACTTC
CASSATLEETQYF
>TRBV7-2|NA|TRBJ1-4|NA
TGTGCCAGCAGTCCAGGGGTTAATAATGAAAAACTGTTTTTT
CASSPGVNNEKLFF
>TRBV6-5|NA|TRBJ2-1|TRBD2
TGTGCCAGCAGTTACGCGAAACCGGGACTAGCGGGCAACAATGAGCAGTTCTTC
CASSYAKPGLAGNNEQFF
>TRBV7-9|NA|TRBJ2-3|TRBD1
TGTGCCAGCAAGACAGGGGGCACAGATACGCAGTATTTT
CASKTGGTDTQYF
>TRBV19|NA|TRBJ1-1|NA
TGTGCCAGTAGTACCGGGAGGTCCGGGGTTGAAGCTTTCTTT
CASSTGRSGVEAFF
>TRBV6-5|NA|TRBJ2-5|NA
TGCGCCAGCAGTTACGGTTGGAAAGAGACCCAGTACTTC
CASSYGWKETQYF
>TRBV18|once|TRBJ1-5|TRBD1
TGTGCCAGCTCACGCGGGACAGGGGATAGCAATCAGCCCCAGCATTTT
CASSRGTGDSNQPQHF